This T cell receptor beta chain comes out of a study of T cells in Graves' hyperthyroidism and ophthalmopathy. Reasons for excluding patients were uncontrolled infection, other autoimmune disease, pregnancy or lactation. The CDR3 runs to 15 residues. Germline CDR1 GTSNPN, CDR2 SVGIG (reference sequence). With 2 bases clipped from V and 6 bases from J, the junction kept 7 bases outside the gene matches. Researchers took RNA transcripts and amplified the TCR beta CDR3 regions from them. Researchers ran a first-round RT-PCR on the TCR CDR3 using the HTBI primer set. TCRdb redid the calling of the multiplex PCR reads with MiXCR, one entry per CDR3 protein. The data hold 150,000 to 200,000 distinct CDR3 sequences, with about 9% observed a single time. This clonotype showed up many times. Its antigen is not identified. Study-level points and caveats: Blood held most thyroid clonotypes expanded above 0.001 frequency. Ophthalmopathy and stable hyperthyroidism were told apart by a 13 V-J model.

This receptor was obtained from a woman between 18 and 29 years old with Graves' hyperthyroidism that later progressed to Graves' ophthalmopathy. Sequences were obtained from blood. The chain joins TRBV30 to TRBJ2-1; 10 bases are shared with TRBD1. CDR3 DNA: TGTGCCTGGAGTCAAGGGGGACAGGGGCGCAATGAGCAGTTCTTC. Translation: CAWSQGGQGRNEQFF.